This T cell receptor beta chain was captured by sequencing in a study of PD-L1 blockade in urothelial cancer (dated by TCRdb to about 2017). Regarding the study in general: All patients started therapy in about 2014 and received atezolizumab 1,200 mg intravenously every 3 weeks. Blood samples were analyzed at 3 weeks after treatment start (second dose) and at 6 weeks after treatment start. Blood samples yielded a median of 141,255 T cells and tens of thousands of unique TCRs, with median clonality 0.080. TCR sequencing covered pretreatment tumor samples and matched, serially collected peripheral blood taken before and after atezolizumab treatment. Durable clinical benefit meant progression-free survival longer than 6 months, and TCR features were also tested against progression-free and overall survival. Twenty-nine patients had pretreatment blood TCR-seq, about 25 had at least one posttreatment blood collection, and about 25 had tumor TCR-seq. About 90% of the roughly 29 patients were males with bladder-origin urothelial cancer, and about 60% of the 29 reported a prior smoking history. In the same patients, whole exome sequencing and RNA sequencing of pretreatment tumors were performed in addition to TCR sequencing. Eight to ten patients achieved durable clinical benefit and approximately 19 did not. Patients had an ECOG performance status of 0 or 1 and had received between 0 and 3 prior chemotherapy regimens. The study was an exploratory multi-omic analysis of somatic, immune and clinical correlates of response to PD-L1 blockade with atezolizumab in urothelial cancer.

This clone was counted a single time. The specificity of this receptor is unknown. No qualities accompany the bases; no much larger clone lies one base away. Overall study outcomes, separate from this receptor: Because the sample size was small (n ≈ 27) and many of the analyses were exploratory, the results are meant to be hypothesis-generating. A pretreatment peripheral blood TCR clonality below the median was linked to improved progression-free and overall survival. Patients with durable benefit showed greater expansion of tumor-associated TCR clones in peripheral blood 3 weeks after starting treatment (n ≈ 21, p = 0.022).

This specimen's time point label, interpreted: pretreatment peripheral blood. A cohort of about 30 patients with locally advanced or metastatic urothelial carcinoma, treated at Memorial Sloan Kettering on a trial protocol, was included. Peripheral blood mononuclear cells were collected from each patient pretreatment and during treatment, giving between 1 and 8 total time points per patient. The Qiagen DNeasy Blood extraction kit was used to purify genomic DNA from total PBMCs and tumor samples. PBMCs were collected pretreatment and during treatment, and were isolated and stored as previously described. CDR1 and CDR2 were assigned from the germline V gene as ENHRY and SYGVKD. The CDR3 starts with the cysteine, ends with the phenylalanine, and has 16 residues. The CDR3 DNA has 48 bases and is translated from base 1. The junction shows trimming of 3 bases on V and 4 bases on J, and the gene matches do not reach 9 bases of it.

Each PCR received spiked-in synthetic TCR analog templates so that absolute template abundance could be estimated from read counts. The immunoSEQ assay used bias-controlled V and J gene primers to amplify TCRbeta CDR3 regions from genomic DNA. Sequencing of rearranged TCRbeta segments was performed at approximately 20X coverage. The source study handled its data this way. Sequencing errors were corrected by clustering and CDR3s were annotated against IMGT to assign V, D and J genes. Downstream analyses used only productive TCRbeta rearrangements, leaving out any out-of-frame or stop-codon sequences. To compute clonality, Shannon entropy was normalized by the log of the number of unique productive sequences and then subtracted from one. Fisher's exact test with Benjamini-Hochberg correction, at a threshold of adjusted p below 0.01, was used to find clones that differed between time points or between blood and tumor. TCRdb provides this immuneACCESS table in a form limited to in-frame rearrangements. Some clones are lacking; in checked studies, under half of them reflect an unresolved V gene, and why the rest are absent is not known. The D gene and trimming were derived from the DNA, and the V and J assignments and clone size from that table. Present in this sample are about 43,000 clones, 80% of which were seen just once. Of the sample, 16% is held by the ten largest clones.

The sequencing here drew on PBMCs, taken around atezolizumab (anti-PD-L1) treatment. The receptor was isolated from a man aged 55 to 70 with urothelial cancer. The chain joins TRBV10-3 to TRBJ2-1, with 7 bases aligning to TRBD2. The DNA sequence is given as TGTGCCATCAGTGACCCGCTAGCGGTTAATTACAATGAGCAGTTCTTC. This is translated as CAISDPLAVNYNEQFF.